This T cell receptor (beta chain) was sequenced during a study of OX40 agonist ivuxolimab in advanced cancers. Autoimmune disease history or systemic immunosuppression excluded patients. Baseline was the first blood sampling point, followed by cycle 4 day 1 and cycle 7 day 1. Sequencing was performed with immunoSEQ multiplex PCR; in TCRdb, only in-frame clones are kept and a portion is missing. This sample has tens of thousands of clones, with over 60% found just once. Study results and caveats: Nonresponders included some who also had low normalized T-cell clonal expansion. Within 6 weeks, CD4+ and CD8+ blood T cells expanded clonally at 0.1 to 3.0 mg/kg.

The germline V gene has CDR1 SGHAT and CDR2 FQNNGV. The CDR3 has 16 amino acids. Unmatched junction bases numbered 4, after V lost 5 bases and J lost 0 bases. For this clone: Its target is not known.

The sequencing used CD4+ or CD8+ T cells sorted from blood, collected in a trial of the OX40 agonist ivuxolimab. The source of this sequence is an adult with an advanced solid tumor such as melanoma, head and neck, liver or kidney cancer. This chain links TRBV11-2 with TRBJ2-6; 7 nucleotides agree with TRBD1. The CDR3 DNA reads TGTGCCAGCAGCCGGGACAGTGTCTCTGGGGCCAACGTCCTGACTTTC. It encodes CASSRDSVSGANVLTF.